This T cell receptor (beta chain) was retrieved from a study of blood T cells in healthy people across ages. Study in general: Per two T cells, about one barcoded beta molecule was captured through template switching.

A second roughly 6 to 11 cycle PCR used barcoded and J-beta primers. TCRdb ran MiXCR on the 5' RACE reads and lists one entry per CDR3 protein. The data contain roughly 730,000 distinct CDR3 sequences, approximately 60% of them seen just once; the ten biggest clones take up 20% to 30%. Sequencing used blood. The TCR originated in a man between 40 and 49 years old in good health.

The chain's CDR3 is CASSSGAGATTQYF. The CDR3 region has the DNA TGTGCCAGCAGCTCCGGAGCAGGGGCTACGACCCAGTACTTC. This chain links TRBV5-5 with TRBJ2-5; tentative D call: TRBD1 (6 bases). This CDR3 is 14 amino acids long. Trimming took off 3 bases at V and 7 bases at J, with 16 bases between the two ends. Per germline, CDR1 SGHKS and CDR2 YYEKEE (reference sequence).